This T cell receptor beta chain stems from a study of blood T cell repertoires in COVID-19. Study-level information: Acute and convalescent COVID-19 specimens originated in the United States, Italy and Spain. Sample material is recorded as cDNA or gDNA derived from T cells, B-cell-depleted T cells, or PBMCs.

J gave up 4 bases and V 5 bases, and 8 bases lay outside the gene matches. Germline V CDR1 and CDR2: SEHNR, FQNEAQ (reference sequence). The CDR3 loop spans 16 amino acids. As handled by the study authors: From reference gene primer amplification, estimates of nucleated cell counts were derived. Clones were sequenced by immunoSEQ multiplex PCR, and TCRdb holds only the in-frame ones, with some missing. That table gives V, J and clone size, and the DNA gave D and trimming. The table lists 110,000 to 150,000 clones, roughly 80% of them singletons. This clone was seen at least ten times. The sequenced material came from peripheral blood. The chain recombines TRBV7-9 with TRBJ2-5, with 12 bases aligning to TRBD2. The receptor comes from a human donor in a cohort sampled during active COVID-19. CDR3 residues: CASSTRTSGVGETQYF. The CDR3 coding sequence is TGTGCCAGCAGCACGAGGACTAGCGGGGTCGGAGAGACCCAGTACTTC.